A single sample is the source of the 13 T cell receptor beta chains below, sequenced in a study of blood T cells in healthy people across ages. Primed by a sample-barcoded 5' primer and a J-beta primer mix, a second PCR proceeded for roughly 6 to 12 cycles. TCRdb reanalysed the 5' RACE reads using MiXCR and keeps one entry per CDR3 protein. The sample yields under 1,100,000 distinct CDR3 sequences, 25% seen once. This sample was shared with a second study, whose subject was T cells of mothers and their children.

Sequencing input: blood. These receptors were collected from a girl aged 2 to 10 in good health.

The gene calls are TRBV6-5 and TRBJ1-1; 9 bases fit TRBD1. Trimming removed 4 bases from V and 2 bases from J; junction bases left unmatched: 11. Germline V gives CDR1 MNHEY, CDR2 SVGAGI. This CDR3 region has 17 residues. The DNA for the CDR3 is TGTGCCAGCAGTTCTAACTTACAGGGGGCCAGTAACACTGAAGCTTTCTTT. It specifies CASSSNLQGASNTEAFF.

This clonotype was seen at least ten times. The CDR3 spells CASSAGNGNQPQHF. Written as DNA, the CDR3 is TGTGCCAGCAGCGCAGGGAATGGCAATCAGCCCCAGCATTTT. The chain joins TRBV9 to TRBJ1-5, with a possible D match to TRBD1 (5 bases). From germline, CDR1 is SGDLS and CDR2 YYNGEE. V lost 3 bases to trimming and J lost 2 bases, with 9 bases between them. CDR3 length: 14 residues.

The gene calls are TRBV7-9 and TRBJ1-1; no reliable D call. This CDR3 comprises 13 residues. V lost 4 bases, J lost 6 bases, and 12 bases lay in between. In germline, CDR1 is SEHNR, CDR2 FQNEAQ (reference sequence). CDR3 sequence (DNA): TGTGCCAGCAGCTCTCCAGGTCCTGCTGAAGCTTTCTTT. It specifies CASSSPGPAEAFF.

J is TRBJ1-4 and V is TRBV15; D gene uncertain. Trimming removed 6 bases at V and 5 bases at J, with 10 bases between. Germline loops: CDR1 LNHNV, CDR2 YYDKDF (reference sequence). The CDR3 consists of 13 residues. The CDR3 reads CATRAGLNEKLFF. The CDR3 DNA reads TGTGCCACCAGGGCAGGATTAAATGAAAAACTGTTTTTT.

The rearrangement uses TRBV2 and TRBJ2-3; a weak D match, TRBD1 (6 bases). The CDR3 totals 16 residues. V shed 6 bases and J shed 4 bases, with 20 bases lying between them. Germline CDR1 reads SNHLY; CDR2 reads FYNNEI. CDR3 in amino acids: CASRRIEQGGPDTQYF. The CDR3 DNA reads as TGTGCCAGCAGGCGGATTGAACAGGGTGGCCCAGATACGCAGTATTTT.

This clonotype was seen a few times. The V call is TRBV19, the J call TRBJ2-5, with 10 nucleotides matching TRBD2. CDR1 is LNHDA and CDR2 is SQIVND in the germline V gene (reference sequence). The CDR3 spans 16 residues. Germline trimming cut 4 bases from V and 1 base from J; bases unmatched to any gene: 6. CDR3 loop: CASSSLSSGGQETQYF. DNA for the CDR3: TGTGCCAGTAGTAGTCTGTCTAGCGGGGGCCAAGAGACCCAGTACTTC.

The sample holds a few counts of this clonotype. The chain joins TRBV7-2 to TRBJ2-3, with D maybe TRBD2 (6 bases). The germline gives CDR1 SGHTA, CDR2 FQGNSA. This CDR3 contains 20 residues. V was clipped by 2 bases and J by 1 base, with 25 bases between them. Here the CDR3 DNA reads TGTGCCAGCAGCTTAAATCACCGAGGGATTCCGGGGGAGGGCACAGATACGCAGTATTTT. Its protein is CASSLNHRGIPGEGTDTQYF.

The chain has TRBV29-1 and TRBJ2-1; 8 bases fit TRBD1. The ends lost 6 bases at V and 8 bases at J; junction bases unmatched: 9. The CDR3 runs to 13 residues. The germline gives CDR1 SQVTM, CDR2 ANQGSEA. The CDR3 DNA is TGCAGCGTGCTGGACAGGGCGGTTCATGAGCAGTTCTTC. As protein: CSVLDRAVHEQFF.

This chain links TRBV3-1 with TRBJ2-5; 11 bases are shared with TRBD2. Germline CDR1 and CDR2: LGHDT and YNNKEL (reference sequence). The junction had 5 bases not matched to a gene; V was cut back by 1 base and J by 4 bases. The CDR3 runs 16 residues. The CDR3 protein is CASSQGGLAGGETQYF. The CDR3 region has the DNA TGTGCCAGCAGCCAAGGGGGCCTAGCGGGAGGAGAGACCCAGTACTTC.

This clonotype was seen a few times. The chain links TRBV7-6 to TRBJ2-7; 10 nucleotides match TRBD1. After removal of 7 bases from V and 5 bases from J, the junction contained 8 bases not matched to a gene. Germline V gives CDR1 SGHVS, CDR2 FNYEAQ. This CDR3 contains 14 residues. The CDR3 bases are TGTGCCAGCATGGGACAGGGGATTGGGGACGAGCAGTACTTC. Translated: CASMGQGIGDEQYF. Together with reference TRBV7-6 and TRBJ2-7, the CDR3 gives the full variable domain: GAGVSQSPRYKVTKRGQDVALRCDPISGHVSLYWYRQALGQGPEFLTYFNYEAQQDKSGLPNDRFSAERPEGSISTLTIQRTEQRDSAMYRCASMGQGIGDEQYFGPGTRLTVT.

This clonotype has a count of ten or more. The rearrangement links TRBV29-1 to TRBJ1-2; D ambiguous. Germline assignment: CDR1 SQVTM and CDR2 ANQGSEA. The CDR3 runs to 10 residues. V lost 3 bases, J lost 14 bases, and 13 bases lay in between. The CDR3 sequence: CSVDTLWETF. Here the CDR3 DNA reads TGCAGCGTTGACACCCTTTGGGAAACCTTC.

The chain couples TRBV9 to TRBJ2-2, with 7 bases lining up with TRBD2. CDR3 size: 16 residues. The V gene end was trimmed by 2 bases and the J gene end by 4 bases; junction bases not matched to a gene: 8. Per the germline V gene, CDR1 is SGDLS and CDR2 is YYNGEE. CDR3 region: CASSVTSVEGTGELFF. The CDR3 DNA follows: TGTGCCAGCAGCGTCACTAGCGTCGAAGGCACCGGGGAGCTGTTTTTT.

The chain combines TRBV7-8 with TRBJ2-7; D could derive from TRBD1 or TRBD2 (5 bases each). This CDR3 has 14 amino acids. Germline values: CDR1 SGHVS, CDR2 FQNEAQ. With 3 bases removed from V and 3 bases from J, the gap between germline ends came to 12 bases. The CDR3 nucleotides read TGTGCCAGCAGCTTTGAGTATGGGGGCTACGAGCAGTACTTC. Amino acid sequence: CASSFEYGGYEQYF.